These T cell receptor beta chains were read from a single sample in a study of blood T cell repertoires in COVID-19. TCRdb keeps only in-frame clones here, not all; method: immunoSEQ multiplex PCR. The sample has 200,000 to 250,000 clones; just over 85% are singletons. What was sequenced was peripheral blood. All receptors derive from a man older than 75 with acute or convalescent COVID-19. Both conserved end residues are part of each CDR3. Each record gives: clone size, D gene, J gene, V gene, CDR3 DNA, CDR3 protein. A D gene is named only where the DNA matches it firmly. Not every row has a clone size; where given, it reads once, few, many or a size class.

- | - | TRBJ2-5 | TRBV2 | TGTGCCAGCATGCGGTGGCAAGAGACCCAGTACTTC | CASMRWQETQYF
- | TRBD2 | TRBJ2-7 | TRBV5-1 | TGCGCCAGCAGCATATCCTCCGGGACTAGCGGCTCCTACGAGCAGTACTTC | CASSISSGTSGSYEQYF
- | TRBD2 | TRBJ2-5 | TRBV4-2 | TGTGCCAGCAGCCAAGGTAGCGGGTCAGGGGAGACCCAGTACTTC | CASSQGSGSGETQYF
- | - | TRBJ1-6 | TRBV6-5 | TGTGCCAGCAGGAATCAGGGGATACCCCTCCACTTT | CASRNQGIPLHF
- | TRBD2 | TRBJ2-1 | TRBV10-3 | TGTGCCATCAAGATTAGCGGGGACAATGAGCAGTTCTTC | CAIKISGDNEQFF
- | - | TRBJ1-2 | TRBV19 | TGTGCCAGTAGTATAGATCGTCCTAAAGGCTACACCTTC | CASSIDRPKGYTF
- | - | TRBJ2-5 | TRBV11-3 | TGTGCCAGCAGCCCCGGGGAGACCCAGTACTTC | CASSPGETQYF
few | TRBD2 | TRBJ2-1 | TRBV14 | TGTGCCAGCAGCCCCCTAGCGGGAGGGCCCGGCGAGCAGTTCTTC | CASSPLAGGPGEQFF
once | TRBD2 | TRBJ2-5 | TRBV7-2 | TGTGCCAGCAGCTCCGGGACTAGCGGCCGACAGTACTTC | CASSSGTSGRQYF
- | - | TRBJ2-2 | TRBV6-5 | TGTGCCAGCAGAACTACCGTTAACACCGGGGAGCTGTTTTTT | CASRTTVNTGELFF
- | TRBD2 | TRBJ2-7 | TRBV10-3 | TGTGCCATCAGTGTCGCGGGAGGGCCATACGAGCAGTACTTC | CAISVAGGPYEQYF
- | TRBD1 | TRBJ2-1 | TRBV14 | TGTGCCAGCAGCCAAGACGGGCAGGGGGCGATGACTGAGCAGTTCTTC | CASSQDGQGAMTEQFF
- | - | TRBJ1-4 | TRBV6-6 | TGTGCCAGCAGTTACGGCAGGGCTAATGAAAAACTGTTTTTT | CASSYGRANEKLFF
- | - | TRBJ1-5 | TRBV2 | TGTGCCAGCAGTGAAGCGCCCGGTAGCAATCAGCCCCAGCATTTT | CASSEAPGSNQPQHF
once | TRBD1 | TRBJ2-2 | TRBV19 | TGTGCCAGTAGTGACGACAGGGGGCCCAACACCGGGGAGCTGTTTTTT | CASSDDRGPNTGELFF
- | TRBD1 | TRBJ1-6 | TRBV9 | TGTGCCAGCAGCGGCGACAGGGGGATTTCACCCCTCCACTTT | CASSGDRGISPLHF
- | - | TRBJ1-1 | TRBV18 | TGTGCCAGCTCACCGGACATATGGAACACTGAAGCTTTCTTT | CASSPDIWNTEAFF
- | TRBD2 | TRBJ2-1 | TRBV6-5 | TGTGCCAGCAGTTCGGGAGGGGCGGGGGTCTTC | CASSSGGAGVF
- | - | TRBJ1-4 | TRBV20-1 | TGCAGTGCTAGGGACGACAGCAAGGTGTTTTTT | CSARDDSKVFF
- | TRBD1 | TRBJ2-7 | TRBV19 | TGTGCCAGTAGTCCCCAGCAGGGGACAGGGTCCGAGCAGTACTTC | CASSPQQGTGSEQYF
- | TRBD1 | TRBJ1-2 | TRBV6-2/TRBV6-3 | TGTGCCAGCAGTTACCGGACAGGGCTAAACTATGGCTACACCTTC | CASSYRTGLNYGYTF
few | - | TRBJ1-4 | TRBV14 | TGTGCCAGCAGCCTCGTTGGGGGGTCGGGAGAAAAACTGTTTTTT | CASSLVGGSGEKLFF
- | TRBD1 | TRBJ1-5 | TRBV5-1 | TGCGCCAGCAGCCTGACAGGGGGTATGGGTCAGCCCCAGCATTTT | CASSLTGGMGQPQHF
- | TRBD2 | TRBJ2-1 | TRBV27 | TGTGCCAGCAGTTTATCCCGGGGGGTAAACTACAATGAGCAGTTCTTC | CASSLSRGVNYNEQFF
- | TRBD1 | TRBJ2-7 | TRBV18 | TGTGCCAGCTCACCGGGGACAGGGTCCTACGAGCAGTACTTC | CASSPGTGSYEQYF
- | - | TRBJ2-1 | TRBV24-1 | TGTGCCACCAGTGATCGGGGGGCCAACTACAATGAGCAGTTCTTC | CATSDRGANYNEQFF
- | TRBD2 | TRBJ2-7 | TRBV18 | TGTGCCAGCTCACCGGGACTAGCGGGCTACGAGCAGTACTTC | CASSPGLAGYEQYF
- | - | TRBJ1-2 | TRBV21-1 | TGTGCCAGCAGCAAAGGCGTATTTTTTCTGGCAGGGTTGGACTATGGCTACACCTTC | CASSKGVFFLAGLDYGYTF
- | - | TRBJ1-5 | TRBV7-8 | TGTGCCAGCAGCTTACAGGGTATGGAGCCCCAGCATTTT | CASSLQGMEPQHF
- | - | TRBJ2-1 | TRBV27 | TGTGCCAGCAGTTCTGGCAGGGTCGGAAACAATGAGCAGTTCTTC | CASSSGRVGNNEQFF
- | - | TRBJ1-1 | TRBV6-2/TRBV6-3 | TGTGCCAGCAGTTCCGTGACTGAAGCTTTCTTT | CASSSVTEAFF
- | - | TRBJ2-5 | TRBV19 | TGTGCCAGTAGTACGAGGGATTTAGCCACGGAGACCCAGTACTTC | CASSTRDLATETQYF
- | TRBD1 | TRBJ2-3 | TRBV7-8 | TGTGCCAGCAGCCGGGGACAGTCCACAGATACGCAGTATTTT | CASSRGQSTDTQYF
- | - | TRBJ2-3 | TRBV4-3 | TGCGCCAGCAGCCAAGATCAGCAGGGTGCAGATACGCAGTATTTT | CASSQDQQGADTQYF
- | TRBD2 | TRBJ2-5 | TRBV10-3 | TGTGCCATAGCTAGCGGGAGAGAGACCCAGTACTTC | CAIASGRETQYF
- | TRBD1 | TRBJ1-2 | TRBV19 | TGTGCCAGTAGTATAGGCCAGGACAGGAACTATGGCTACACCTTC | CASSIGQDRNYGYTF
- | TRBD2 | TRBJ2-1 | TRBV7-2 | TGTGCCAGCAGCTTCGTTAGCGGGAGAGTTGTTAATGAGCAGTTCTTC | CASSFVSGRVVNEQFF